The T cell receptor (beta chain) described here comes from a study of cytotoxic CD8 clonotypes in ibrutinib-treated CLL. Only in-frame clones appear in the TCRdb table, and some are missing; sequencing was by immunoSEQ multiplex PCR. Of 55,000 to 80,000 clones listed, 45% to 60% are singletons. The specimen was PBMCs, collected after 12 months of ibrutinib treatment. The receptor's source is a human donor with chronic lymphocytic leukemia.

CDR3 in DNA: TGTGCCAGCAGCTTGTTGGGGGGACGGGAAGCTTTCTTT. Its translation is CASSLLGGREAFF. The rearrangement links TRBV5-4 to TRBJ1-1, with D maybe TRBD1 (5 bases). Trimming took 1 base from V and 8 from J, leaving 12 bases between them. The CDR3 is made up of 13 amino acids. CDR1 is SGHNT, CDR2 YYREEE, per germline (reference sequence).